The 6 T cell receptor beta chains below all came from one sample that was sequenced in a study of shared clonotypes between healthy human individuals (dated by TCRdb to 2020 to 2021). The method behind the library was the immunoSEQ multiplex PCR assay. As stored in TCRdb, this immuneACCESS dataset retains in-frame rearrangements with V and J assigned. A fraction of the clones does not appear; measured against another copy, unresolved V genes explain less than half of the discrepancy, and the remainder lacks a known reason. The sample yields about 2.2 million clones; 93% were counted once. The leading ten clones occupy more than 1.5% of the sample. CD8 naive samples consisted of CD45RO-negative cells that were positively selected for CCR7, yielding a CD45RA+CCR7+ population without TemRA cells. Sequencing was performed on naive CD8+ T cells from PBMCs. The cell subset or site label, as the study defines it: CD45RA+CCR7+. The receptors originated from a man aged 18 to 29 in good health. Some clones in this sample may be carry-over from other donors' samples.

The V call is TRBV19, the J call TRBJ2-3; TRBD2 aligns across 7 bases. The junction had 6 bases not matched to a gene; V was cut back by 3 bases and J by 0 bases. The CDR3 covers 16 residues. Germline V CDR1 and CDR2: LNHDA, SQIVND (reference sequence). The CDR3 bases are TGTGCCAGTAGTATCCTAGCGGAATCTAGCACAGATACGCAGTATTTT. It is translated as CASSILAESSTDTQYF.

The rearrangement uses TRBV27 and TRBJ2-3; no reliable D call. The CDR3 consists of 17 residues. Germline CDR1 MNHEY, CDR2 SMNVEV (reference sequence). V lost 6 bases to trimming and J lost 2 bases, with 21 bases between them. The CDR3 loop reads CASRTPSAERDTDTQYF. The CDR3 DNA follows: TGTGCCAGCAGGACCCCCTCGGCGGAACGAGACACAGATACGCAGTATTTT.

The CDR3: CASSPSGSRADTQYF. In nucleotides, the CDR3 is TGTGCCAGCAGCCCTAGCGGGAGTAGGGCAGATACGCAGTATTTT. V gene TRBV7-2 combines with J gene TRBJ2-3; 10 nucleotides align to TRBD2. With V trimmed by 5 bases and J by 4 bases, 6 bases remained unmatched. The CDR3 is made up of 15 amino acids. The germline V gene encodes CDR1 SGHTA and CDR2 FQGNSA.

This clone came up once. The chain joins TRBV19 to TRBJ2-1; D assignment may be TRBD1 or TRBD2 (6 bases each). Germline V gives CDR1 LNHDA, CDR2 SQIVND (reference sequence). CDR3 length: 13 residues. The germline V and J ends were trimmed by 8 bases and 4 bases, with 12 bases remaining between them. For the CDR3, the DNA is TGTGCCAGTGCCGGAGGGGGTTACAATGAGCAGTTCTTC. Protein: CASAGGGYNEQFF. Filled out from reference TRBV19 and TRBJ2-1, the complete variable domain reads DGGITQSPKYLFRKEGQNVTLSCEQNLNHDAMYWYRQDPGQGLRLIYYSQIVNDFQKGDIAEGYSVSREKKESFPLTVTSAQKNPTAFYLCASAGGGYNEQFFGPGTRLTVL.

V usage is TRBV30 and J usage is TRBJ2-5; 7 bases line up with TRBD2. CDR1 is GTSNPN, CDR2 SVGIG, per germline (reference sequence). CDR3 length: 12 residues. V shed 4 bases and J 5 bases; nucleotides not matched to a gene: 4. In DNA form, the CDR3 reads TGTGCCTGGATTGGGGGGGAGGAGACCCAGTACTTC. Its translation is CAWIGGEETQYF.

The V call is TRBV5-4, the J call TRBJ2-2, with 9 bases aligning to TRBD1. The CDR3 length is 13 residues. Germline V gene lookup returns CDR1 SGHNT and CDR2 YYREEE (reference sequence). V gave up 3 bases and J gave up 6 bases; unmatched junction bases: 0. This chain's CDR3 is CASSWTGAGELFF. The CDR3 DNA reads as TGTGCCAGCAGCTGGACAGGGGCCGGGGAGCTGTTTTTT.